What follows describes a single TCR beta chain. Its matching antigen is unknown. The data were obtained in a study of identical twins. The length of the CDR3 is 13 residues. Trimming left V 6 bases short and J 3 bases short, with 15 bases between. Germline CDR1 and CDR2: DFQATT and SNEGSKA (reference sequence). Findings and caveats of the study: With abundant cord blood beta clonotypes, insertions were fewer; memory repertoires showed no such pattern. Out-of-frame TCR alpha sharing observed in monozygotic twins exceeded model estimates.

Carrying unique molecular identifiers, the cDNA also gained a universal primer site through template switching. In TCRdb, the 5' RACE reads were re-called with MiXCR into one record per CDR3 protein. This sample has 1.5 million to 2 million distinct CDR3 sequences; about 32% occur once, and the top ten carry around 0.25%. This sequence originates from a newborn girl in good health. The sequenced sample was cord blood. V usage is TRBV20-1 and J usage is TRBJ2-7, with D unclear. CDR3 DNA: TGCAGTGCCCCCCGGCCGGGTCTCTACGAGCAGTACTTC. As protein: CSAPRPGLYEQYF.